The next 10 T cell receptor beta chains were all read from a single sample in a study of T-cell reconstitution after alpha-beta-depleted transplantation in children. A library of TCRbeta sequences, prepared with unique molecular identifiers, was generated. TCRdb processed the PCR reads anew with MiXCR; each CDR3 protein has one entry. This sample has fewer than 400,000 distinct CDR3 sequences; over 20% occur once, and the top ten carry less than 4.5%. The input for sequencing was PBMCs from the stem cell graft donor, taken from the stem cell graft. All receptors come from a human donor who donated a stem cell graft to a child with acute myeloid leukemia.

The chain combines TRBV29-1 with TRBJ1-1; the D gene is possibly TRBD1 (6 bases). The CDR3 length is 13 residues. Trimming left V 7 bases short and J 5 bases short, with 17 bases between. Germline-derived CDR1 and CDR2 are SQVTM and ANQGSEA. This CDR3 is CSGVQGGGTEAFF. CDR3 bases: TGCAGCGGGGTACAGGGAGGAGGAACTGAAGCTTTCTTT.

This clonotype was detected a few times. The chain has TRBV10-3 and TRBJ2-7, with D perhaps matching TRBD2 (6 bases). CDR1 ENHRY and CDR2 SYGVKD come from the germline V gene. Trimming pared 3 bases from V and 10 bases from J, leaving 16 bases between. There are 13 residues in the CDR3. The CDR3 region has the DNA TGTGCCATCAGTGACCCTAGCGCCAGCGGACAGTACTTC. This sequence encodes CAISDPSASGQYF.

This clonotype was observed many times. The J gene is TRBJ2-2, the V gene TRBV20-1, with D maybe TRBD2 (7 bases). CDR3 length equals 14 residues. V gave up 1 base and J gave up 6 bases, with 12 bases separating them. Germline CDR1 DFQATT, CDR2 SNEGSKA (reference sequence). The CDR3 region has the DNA TGCAGTGCTAGAGTAGACGGGGGGCCCGGGGAGCTGTTTTTT. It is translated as CSARVDGGPGELFF.

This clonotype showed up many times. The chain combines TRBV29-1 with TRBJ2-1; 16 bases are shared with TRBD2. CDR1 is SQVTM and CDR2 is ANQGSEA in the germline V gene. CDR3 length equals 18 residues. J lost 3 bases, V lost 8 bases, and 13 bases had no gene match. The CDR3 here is CSSAGGTSGRADYNEQFF. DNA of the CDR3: TGCAGCTCCGCCGGAGGGACTAGCGGGAGGGCCGACTACAATGAGCAGTTCTTC.

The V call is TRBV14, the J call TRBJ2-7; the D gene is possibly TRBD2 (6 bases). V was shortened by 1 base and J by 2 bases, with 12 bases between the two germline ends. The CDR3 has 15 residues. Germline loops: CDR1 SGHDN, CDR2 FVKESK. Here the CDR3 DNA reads TGTGCCAGCAGCCAAGTAGCGGCTAACACCTACGAGCAGTACTTC. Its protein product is CASSQVAANTYEQYF.

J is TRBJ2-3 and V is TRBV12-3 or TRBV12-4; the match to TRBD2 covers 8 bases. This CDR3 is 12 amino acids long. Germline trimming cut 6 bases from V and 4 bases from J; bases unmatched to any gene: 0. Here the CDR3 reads CASRGLADTQYF. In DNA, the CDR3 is TGTGCCAGCAGGGGACTAGCAGATACGCAGTATTTT.

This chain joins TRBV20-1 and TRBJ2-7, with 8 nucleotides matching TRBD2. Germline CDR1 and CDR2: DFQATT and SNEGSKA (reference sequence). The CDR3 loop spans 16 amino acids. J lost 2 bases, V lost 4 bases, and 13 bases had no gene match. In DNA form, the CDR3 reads TGCAGTGCTACCGGGACTAGTCGATTGTTCCCCTACGAGCAGTACTTC. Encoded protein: CSATGTSRLFPYEQYF.

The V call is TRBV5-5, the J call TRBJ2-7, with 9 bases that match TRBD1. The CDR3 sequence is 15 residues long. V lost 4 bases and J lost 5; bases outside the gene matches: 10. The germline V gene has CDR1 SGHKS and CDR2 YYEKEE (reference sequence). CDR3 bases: TGTGCCAGCAGCCCTACCGGGACAGGGATCGACGAGCAGTACTTC. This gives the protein CASSPTGTGIDEQYF.

CDR3 sequence reads: CASSPGLMTSGRTDTQYF. CDR3 in DNA: TGCGCCAGCAGCCCGGGACTGATGACTAGCGGGAGAACAGATACGCAGTATTTT. This chain links TRBV5-1 with TRBJ2-3; 12 bases fit TRBD2. V trimming: 4 bases; J trimming: 3 bases; junction bases outside the gene matches: 12. The CDR3 runs to 18 residues. Germline V CDR1 and CDR2: SGHRS, YFSETQ. Complete variable domain (other parts from reference TRBV5-1 and TRBJ2-3): KAGVTQTPRYLIKTRGQQVTLSCSPISGHRSVSWYQQTPGQGLQFLFEYFSETQRNKGNFPGRFSGRQFSNSRSEMNVSTLELGDSALYLCASSPGLMTSGRTDTQYFGPGTRLTVL.

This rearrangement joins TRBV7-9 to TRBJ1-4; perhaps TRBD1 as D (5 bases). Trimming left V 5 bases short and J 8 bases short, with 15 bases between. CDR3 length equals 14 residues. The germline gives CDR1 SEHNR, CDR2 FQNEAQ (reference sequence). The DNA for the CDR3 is TGTGCCAGCAGCCCCGCGGGGGGGGGAGAAAAACTGTTTTTT. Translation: CASSPAGGGEKLFF.